This TCR beta chain was recovered during a study of blood T cells in healthy people across ages (dated by TCRdb to the mid-2010s). Regarding the research as a whole: In model experiments, template switching captured roughly one uniquely barcoded TCR beta cDNA molecule for every two T cells. The study measured age-related changes in TCR beta repertoire diversity using deep sequencing normalized with unique cDNA molecular identifiers. The donors were divided into four age groups: young (average around 16 years), middle-aged (about 39), aged (about 61) and long-lived (82). To avoid experimental bias, donors of different ages were spread randomly across the sequencing lanes. Using the same blood draw, the study looked at two additional independent replicas of 1 million unique cDNA reads for two donors, one aged 18 to 30 and the other aged 80 or older. Broad study findings and their caveats: The long-lived group showed more naive CD4+ T cells, fewer expanded clones and increased TCR diversity than the aged group, suggesting age selection. Because donor CMV infection status was unknown, age-related changes in expanded clonotypes were potentially confounded. Estimates of total diversity based on one million sequenced T cells were considered lower bounds and underestimates. As age increased, observed TCR beta diversity per million T cells dropped in a roughly linear way, and a significant reduction was already evident by age about 40. The percentage of naive T cells measured by flow cytometry correlated strongly with observed TCR beta diversity. Conclusive comparison of naive and antigen-experienced compartments was prevented by the profiling of bulk unsorted PBMCs.

The 39 donors, aged about 6 to 95 years, were systemically healthy Caucasian individuals from Russia. Each donor gave ten milliliters of peripheral blood, collected into EDTA-treated Vacutainer tubes. PBMCs were isolated by Ficoll-Paque density-gradient centrifugation, with at least 7 million obtained per sample. Total RNA, at least 6 micrograms per sample, was extracted from PBMCs with Trizol reagent. For every donor, an aliquot of PBMCs went through flow cytometry to measure the percentages of naive CD45RAhigh/CD27high T cells. The CDR1 and CDR2 encoded by the germline V gene are SQVTM and ANQGSEA. V and J are truncated by 5 bases and 0 bases respectively, leaving an intervening sequence of 8 bases. The CDR3 starts with the cysteine, ends with the phenylalanine, and has 13 residues. Only the CDR3 part of the read is kept: 39 bases, read in frame from the first base. The library was prepared using 5' RACE. Sequencing used an Illumina HiSeq 2500. A second roughly 7 to 12 cycle PCR used a sample-barcoded 5' primer and a J-beta primer mix. Each TCR beta cDNA molecule received a unique molecular identifier from a template-switch 5' adaptor carrying 12 random nucleotides. Each sample yielded at least 2.5 million CDR3-containing paired-end reads. All of the RNA was converted into first-strand cDNA using the Mint cDNA synthesis kit, with a TRBC-specific oligonucleotide serving as the primer. Following uracil-DNA glycosylase treatment, all cDNA underwent a first 18-cycle PCR with the universal primers M1SS and BC2_uni_R. The authors processed their data as follows. Normalization of each sample was performed by random selection of 1 million high-quality reads, each carrying a distinct molecular identifier. Reads sharing molecular identifiers were discarded rather than binned into consensus sequences. CDR3 identification, clonotype clustering and error correction used MiTCR with a Q25 quality threshold and the strictest error-elimination algorithm. A nonparametric unseen species model with Euler transformation was used to estimate a lower bound on total TCR beta diversity. TCRdb passed the public sequencing reads through fastp at Q25 and MiXCR, retaining productive beta sequences. Rows are unified per CDR3 protein, each entry keeping the most common DNA and genes. TCRdb, rather than the study authors, made the V and J calls. The sample includes about a million distinct CDR3 sequences, with about 48% observed a single time. The ten largest clones represent about an eighth of the sample.

This clonotype was seen many times. The antigen it binds to is not known. Within one base of it there is no much larger clone, and no base qualities were kept. The specimen sequenced was blood. This clonotype was sampled from a man aged 30-40 years in good health. The chain joins TRBV29-1 to TRBJ1-5, with no D gene named confidently. The sequenced DNA is TGCAGCGTTTCCTCCGGTAGCAATCAGCCCCAGCATTTT. It translates as CSVSSGSNQPQHF.